The 21 T cell receptor beta chains below all came from one sample that was sequenced in a study of blood T cell repertoires in COVID-19. Repertoires were generated with immunoSEQ multiplex PCR, while TCRdb's copy carries only in-frame clones and drops some. The sample holds roughly 380,000 clones, 89% seen once. The specimen was peripheral blood. These receptors came from a woman aged 40 to 50 with COVID-19, enrolled during active disease.

The chain carries TRBV19 and TRBJ1-1, with 8 bases matching TRBD1. The V gene end was trimmed by 4 bases and the J gene end by 0 bases; junction bases not matched to a gene: 7. This CDR3 has 16 residues. Germline assignment: CDR1 LNHDA and CDR2 SQIVND (reference sequence). The CDR3 DNA follows: TGTGCCAGTAGTACTCCCGGGACAGGAGTGAACACTGAAGCTTTCTTT. Amino acids: CASSTPGTGVNTEAFF.

The table lists this clone with a count of one. The chain combines TRBV19 with TRBJ1-4, with 7 bases matching TRBD1. The length of the CDR3 is 15 residues. V lost 2 bases and J lost 4; bases outside the gene matches: 4. Germline CDR1 is LNHDA and CDR2 is SQIVND (reference sequence). This CDR3 is CASSIRDSYNEKLFF. In DNA, the CDR3 is TGTGCCAGTAGTATAAGGGACAGCTATAATGAAAAACTGTTTTTT.

The chain couples TRBV5-1 to TRBJ1-1; maybe TRBD1 (5 bases). The V end was cut by 2 bases, the J end by 4 bases, with 12 bases between. Germline loops: CDR1 SGHRS, CDR2 YFSETQ. The CDR3 covers 14 residues. The CDR3 spells CASSLSSGITEAFF. CDR3 nucleotide sequence: TGCGCCAGCAGCTTATCTTCAGGGATCACTGAAGCTTTCTTT.

V and J are TRBV6-5 and TRBJ2-1; D is perhaps TRBD1 (6 bases). V shed 7 bases and J shed 3 bases, with 13 bases lying between them. The germline V gene has CDR1 MNHEY and CDR2 SVGAGI. The CDR3 sequence is 14 residues long. The CDR3 DNA sequence: TGTGCCAGCAAGACAGGTGGGGACTACAATGAGCAGTTCTTC. Its protein is CASKTGGDYNEQFF.

The genes are TRBV7-2 and TRBJ1-5, with D perhaps matching TRBD1 (5 bases). Germline V lookup: CDR1 SGHTA, CDR2 FQGNSA. V gave up 1 base and J gave up 5 bases, with 12 bases separating them. This CDR3 spans 15 amino acids. The CDR3 is CASSLGPGSYQPQHF. CDR3 bases: TGTGCCAGCAGCTTAGGTCCAGGGTCATATCAGCCCCAGCATTTT.

V usage is TRBV7-9 and J usage is TRBJ2-3, with a possible D match to TRBD2 (5 bases). V was trimmed by 5 bases and J by 4 bases, leaving 13 bases between them. CDR3 length equals 14 residues. Germline V lookup: CDR1 SEHNR, CDR2 FQNEAQ (reference sequence). CDR3 region: CASSPSGEADTQYF. In DNA form, the CDR3 reads TGTGCCAGCAGCCCAAGCGGTGAGGCAGATACGCAGTATTTT.

The chain carries TRBV2 and TRBJ1-6, with TRBD1 as a possible D gene (6 bases). Germline CDR1 reads SNHLY; CDR2 reads FYNNEI. V lost 4 bases and J 3 bases, leaving 16 bases between the germline ends. The CDR3 loop spans 17 amino acids. The CDR3 reads CASSGLKPDSYNSPLHF. In DNA, the CDR3 is TGTGCCAGCAGTGGCCTAAAACCGGACAGCTATAATTCACCCCTCCACTTT.

The rearrangement joins TRBV5-1 to TRBJ2-2; 8 nucleotides align to TRBD1. The CDR3 is made up of 15 amino acids. Looked up from germline, CDR1 is SGHRS and CDR2 is YFSETQ. V was clipped by 0 bases and J by 4 bases; unmatched bases: 2. Written as DNA, the CDR3 is TGCGCCAGCAGCTTGGGGACAGGGCTCACCGGGGAGCTGTTTTTT. Translated: CASSLGTGLTGELFF.

As to this clone: This CDR3 is also generated by other DNA sequences in the sample. J is TRBJ1-1 and V is TRBV6-5, with D perhaps matching TRBD1 (5 bases). This CDR3 has 14 amino acids. With 3 bases removed from V and 1 base from J, the gap between germline ends came to 9 bases. Germline CDR1 reads MNHEY; CDR2 reads SVGAGI. The CDR3: CASSYQGRNTEAFF. CDR3 DNA: TGTGCCAGCAGTTATCAGGGCCGGAACACTGAAGCTTTCTTT.

V usage is TRBV5-6 and J usage is TRBJ1-2; 7 positions agree with TRBD1. With 4 bases clipped from V and 0 bases from J, the junction kept 6 bases outside the gene matches. The CDR3 runs 15 residues. Germline values: CDR1 SGHDT, CDR2 YYEEEE. The CDR3 spells CASSAGQKPNYGYTF. In DNA, the CDR3 is TGTGCCAGCAGCGCGGGACAGAAGCCTAACTATGGCTACACCTTC.

The genes are TRBV28 and TRBJ2-6; D may be TRBD2 (6 bases). Germline V CDR1 and CDR2: MDHEN, SYDVKM. V was shortened by 6 bases and J by 8 bases, with 17 bases between the two germline ends. The CDR3 loop spans 15 amino acids. CDR3 bases: TGTGCCAGCAGAGGACGGACGGGGGTGACCAACGTCCTGACTTTC. Translating gives CASRGRTGVTNVLTF.

V is TRBV19 and J is TRBJ1-5; 8 nucleotides agree with TRBD1. Germline CDR1 reads LNHDA; CDR2 reads SQIVND (reference sequence). V trimming: 6 bases; J trimming: 2 bases; junction bases outside the gene matches: 6. There are 15 residues in the CDR3. The CDR3: CASRGTGRGNQPQHF. CDR3 DNA sequence: TGTGCCAGTAGGGGGACAGGAAGGGGCAATCAGCCCCAGCATTTT.

This clone was detected only once. This chain joins TRBV7-2 and TRBJ2-2, with 9 bases fitting TRBD2. This CDR3 is 17 amino acids long. CDR1 and CDR2 (germline): SGHTA, FQGNSA. J was trimmed by 6 bases and V by 5 bases; bases with no gene match: 13. The CDR3 protein is CASSPDGGTSLAGELFF. DNA of the CDR3: TGTGCCAGCAGCCCCGATGGAGGGACTAGCTTGGCCGGGGAGCTGTTTTTT.

The genes are TRBV7-8 and TRBJ1-1, with unresolved D. V was cut by 3 bases and J by 4 bases, with 12 bases left in between. This CDR3 spans 14 amino acids. In germline, CDR1 is SGHVS, CDR2 FQNEAQ. CDR3 in amino acids: CASSLDGAGTEAFF. For the CDR3, the DNA is TGTGCCAGCAGCTTGGACGGTGCGGGCACTGAAGCTTTCTTT.

The chain joins TRBV7-2 to TRBJ2-7; 9 nucleotides align to TRBD1. The CDR3 spans 16 residues. Germline V CDR1 and CDR2: SGHTA, FQGNSA. V lost 1 base and J lost 5; bases outside the gene matches: 9. The CDR3 bases are TGTGCCAGCAGCTTAGGCCTACGGGACAGGGTCAACGAGCAGTACTTC. It is translated as CASSLGLRDRVNEQYF.

The chain recombines TRBV6-2 or TRBV6-3 with TRBJ2-3; weak D call: TRBD2 (5 bases). Germline lookup yields CDR1 MNHEY and CDR2 SVGEGT. V was clipped by 2 bases and J by 6 bases, with 18 bases between them. The CDR3 has 16 amino acids. The CDR3 reads CASSYRLAPRGDTQYF. CDR3 nucleotide sequence: TGTGCCAGCAGTTACAGGCTAGCACCCCGAGGGGATACGCAGTATTTT.

This clone was observed a single time. The chain has TRBV28 and TRBJ2-7; the match to TRBD2 covers 9 bases. V was pared by 5 bases and J by 3 bases, with 11 bases of the junction left unmatched. Germline V gene lookup returns CDR1 MDHEN and CDR2 SYDVKM. This CDR3 region has 16 residues. The CDR3 region is CASSPRGRASFYEQYF. CDR3 DNA: TGTGCCAGCAGTCCGCGCGGGAGGGCCTCTTTCTACGAGCAGTACTTC.

The chain joins TRBV7-2 to TRBJ2-4, with D tentatively TRBD2 (6 bases). The CDR3 is 14 residues long. Germline CDR1 is SGHTA and CDR2 is FQGNSA. V lost 8 bases and J lost 7, with 18 bases in between. CDR3 sequence (DNA): TGTGCCAGCCGGACGGACTGGGGGGATAACATTCAGTACTTC. It encodes CASRTDWGDNIQYF.

The CDR3 is CASSPAGYQPQHF. The CDR3 region has the DNA TGTGCCAGCAGCCCCGCCGGTTATCAGCCCCAGCATTTT. The V call is TRBV28, the J call TRBJ1-5; D not resolved. The germline CDR1 and CDR2 sequences are MDHEN and SYDVKM. V lost 6 bases, J lost 5 bases, and 11 bases lay in between. The CDR3 has 13 amino acids.

The chain joins TRBV28 to TRBJ2-7; 8 nucleotides agree with TRBD1. The germline gives CDR1 MDHEN, CDR2 SYDVKM. Losses at the gene ends were 7 bases for V and 3 bases for J; bases not matched to a gene: 11. This CDR3 is 15 amino acids long. CDR3 sequence reads: CASTLGVDRGYEQYF. The CDR3 DNA follows: TGTGCCAGCACCTTGGGGGTAGACAGGGGCTACGAGCAGTACTTC.

The V gene is TRBV10-3, the J gene TRBJ2-7, with D tentatively TRBD2 (5 bases). Germline V lookup: CDR1 ENHRY, CDR2 SYGVKD. With 10 bases removed from V and 2 bases from J, the gap between germline ends came to 15 bases. The CDR3 loop spans 13 amino acids. This CDR3 reads CATAAGGAYEQYF. CDR3 bases: TGTGCCACCGCCGCGGGCGGAGCCTACGAGCAGTACTTC.